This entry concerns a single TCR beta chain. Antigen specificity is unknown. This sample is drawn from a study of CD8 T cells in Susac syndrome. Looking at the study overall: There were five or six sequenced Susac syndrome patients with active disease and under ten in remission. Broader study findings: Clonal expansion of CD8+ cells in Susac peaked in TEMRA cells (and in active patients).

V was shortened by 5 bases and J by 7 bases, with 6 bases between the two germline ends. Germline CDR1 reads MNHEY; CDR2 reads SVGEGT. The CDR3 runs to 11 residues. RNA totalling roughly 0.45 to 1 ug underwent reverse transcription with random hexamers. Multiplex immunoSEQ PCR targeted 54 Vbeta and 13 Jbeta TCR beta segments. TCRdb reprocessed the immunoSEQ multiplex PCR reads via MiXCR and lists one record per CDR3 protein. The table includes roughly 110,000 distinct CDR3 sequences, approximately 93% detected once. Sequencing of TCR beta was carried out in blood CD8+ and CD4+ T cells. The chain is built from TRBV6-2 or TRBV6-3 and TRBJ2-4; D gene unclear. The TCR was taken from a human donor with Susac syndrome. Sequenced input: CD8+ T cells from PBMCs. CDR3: CASSDGNIQYF. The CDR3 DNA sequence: TGTGCCAGCAGTGATGGGAACATTCAGTACTTC.